The rows below give T cell receptor beta chains drawn from one sample of a study of blood T cell repertoires in COVID-19. The method was immunoSEQ multiplex PCR; TCRdb's version includes in-frame clones alone and lacks a portion of them. Of around 330,000 clones detected, approximately 91% appear once; the ten largest clones hold approximately 9.8%. Sequenced input: PBMCs or T cells enriched from blood (not recorded which). All receptors derive from a woman in her thirties or forties who had recovered from COVID-19. The CDR3 runs from the conserved cysteine through the conserved F or W. Each record gives: V gene, clone size, J gene, D gene, CDR3 protein, CDR3 DNA. D genes are given only for firm matches. Some rows have no size entry. The others give once, few or many, or a class for an expanded clone.

V gene: TRBV20-1; clone size: -; J gene: TRBJ1-2; D gene: TRBD1; CDR3 protein: CSAHGQGSYTF; CDR3 DNA: TGCAGTGCCCATGGACAGGGAAGCTACACCTTC
V gene: TRBV14; clone size: -; J gene: TRBJ1-2; D gene: -; CDR3 protein: CASSQVGGDNYGYTF; CDR3 DNA: TGTGCCAGCAGCCAAGTCGGGGGAGATAACTATGGCTACACCTTC
V gene: TRBV15; clone size: -; J gene: TRBJ2-1; D gene: TRBD2; CDR3 protein: CATSRDGTSGNEQFF; CDR3 DNA: TGTGCCACCAGCAGAGATGGGACTAGCGGTAATGAGCAGTTCTTC
V gene: TRBV19; clone size: -; J gene: TRBJ1-2; D gene: -; CDR3 protein: CASSMGYAVYGYTF; CDR3 DNA: TGTGCCAGTAGTATGGGTTACGCGGTCTATGGCTACACCTTC
V gene: TRBV7-3; clone size: -; J gene: TRBJ2-2; D gene: -; CDR3 protein: CASSSHREMGGELFF; CDR3 DNA: TGTGCCAGCAGCTCCCACAGGGAAATGGGCGGGGAGCTGTTTTTT
V gene: TRBV6-2/TRBV6-3; clone size: once; J gene: TRBJ1-3; D gene: -; CDR3 protein: CASSYPGKKGNTIYF; CDR3 DNA: TGTGCCAGCAGTTATCCAGGGAAGAAGGGAAACACCATATATTTT
V gene: TRBV6-5; clone size: -; J gene: TRBJ1-2; D gene: TRBD1; CDR3 protein: CASSTTGTNGYTF; CDR3 DNA: TGTGCCAGCAGCACGACAGGGACCAATGGCTACACCTTC
V gene: TRBV7-9; clone size: -; J gene: TRBJ2-1; D gene: TRBD2; CDR3 protein: CASSSRLAGGGNEQFF; CDR3 DNA: TGTGCCAGCAGCTCGAGACTAGCGGGAGGTGGTAATGAGCAGTTCTTC
V gene: TRBV4-1; clone size: -; J gene: TRBJ2-2; D gene: TRBD2; CDR3 protein: CASSQVPSGSFAGELFF; CDR3 DNA: TGCGCCAGCAGCCAAGTACCTAGCGGGAGTTTTGCCGGGGAGCTGTTTTTT
V gene: TRBV5-4; clone size: -; J gene: TRBJ2-2; D gene: TRBD1; CDR3 protein: CASSPRDRDGGELFF; CDR3 DNA: TGTGCCAGCAGCCCCCGGGACAGGGATGGCGGGGAGCTGTTTTTT
V gene: TRBV6-6; clone size: -; J gene: TRBJ2-1; D gene: TRBD2; CDR3 protein: CASSTGTRQFF; CDR3 DNA: TGTGCCAGCAGTACCGGGACTAGACAGTTCTTC
V gene: TRBV9; clone size: -; J gene: TRBJ2-3; D gene: -; CDR3 protein: CASSVGEDTQYF; CDR3 DNA: TGTGCCAGCAGCGTCGGGGAAGATACGCAGTATTTT
V gene: TRBV6-5; clone size: -; J gene: TRBJ1-2; D gene: TRBD1; CDR3 protein: CASSYTGTGWYYTF; CDR3 DNA: TGTGCCAGCAGTTATACCGGGACAGGGTGGTACTACACCTTC
V gene: TRBV5-1; clone size: -; J gene: TRBJ1-1; D gene: TRBD1; CDR3 protein: CASSLTGGEPTEAFF; CDR3 DNA: TGCGCCAGCAGCTTGACAGGGGGCGAGCCCACTGAAGCTTTCTTT
V gene: TRBV7-9; clone size: -; J gene: TRBJ2-7; D gene: TRBD1; CDR3 protein: CASSLSGQVSSYEQYF; CDR3 DNA: TGTGCCAGCAGCTTATCGGGACAGGTGAGCTCCTACGAGCAGTACTTC
V gene: TRBV30; clone size: once; J gene: TRBJ1-2; D gene: -; CDR3 protein: CAWSGGDGYGYTF; CDR3 DNA: TGTGCCTGGAGTGGGGGAGATGGCTATGGCTACACCTTC
V gene: TRBV10-3; clone size: -; J gene: TRBJ2-7; D gene: -; CDR3 protein: CAIRGRDTDLHEQYF; CDR3 DNA: TGTGCCATCAGAGGCCGGGATACAGACCTCCACGAGCAGTACTTC
V gene: TRBV3-1/TRBV3-2; clone size: -; J gene: TRBJ2-2; D gene: -; CDR3 protein: CASSQSFTGELFF; CDR3 DNA: TGTGCCAGCAGCCAGAGTTTCACCGGGGAGCTGTTTTTT
V gene: TRBV27; clone size: -; J gene: TRBJ2-1; D gene: TRBD2; CDR3 protein: CASTIAGDGNEQFF; CDR3 DNA: TGTGCCAGCACAATAGCGGGCGATGGCAATGAGCAGTTCTTC
V gene: TRBV2; clone size: -; J gene: TRBJ2-7; D gene: TRBD1; CDR3 protein: CASRGTGQFSYEQYF; CDR3 DNA: TGTGCCAGCAGGGGGACAGGCCAATTCTCCTACGAGCAGTACTTC
V gene: TRBV5-1; clone size: -; J gene: TRBJ1-1; D gene: -; CDR3 protein: CASRSGTRKGLAFF; CDR3 DNA: TGCGCCAGCAGGTCCGGGACACGAAAGGGTTTAGCTTTCTTT
V gene: TRBV28; clone size: few; J gene: TRBJ1-4; D gene: -; CDR3 protein: CASSRSGRMTNEKLFF; CDR3 DNA: TGTGCCAGCAGCCGATCAGGGAGGATGACTAATGAAAAACTGTTTTTT
V gene: TRBV7-3; clone size: -; J gene: TRBJ2-2; D gene: -; CDR3 protein: CASSPHPERANTGELFF; CDR3 DNA: TGTGCCAGCAGCCCTCATCCAGAGCGAGCGAACACCGGGGAGCTGTTTTTT
V gene: TRBV28; clone size: -; J gene: TRBJ2-1; D gene: -; CDR3 protein: CASSLPQGTGGNEQFF; CDR3 DNA: TGTGCCAGCAGTCTCCCCCAGGGCACCGGGGGTAATGAGCAGTTCTTC
V gene: TRBV4-1; clone size: -; J gene: TRBJ2-7; D gene: TRBD2; CDR3 protein: CASSQTLAGGYEQYF; CDR3 DNA: TGCGCCAGCAGCCAAACGCTAGCGGGAGGCTACGAGCAGTACTTC
V gene: TRBV5-1; clone size: -; J gene: TRBJ2-3; D gene: TRBD2; CDR3 protein: CASSPTDTSGGPNTQYF; CDR3 DNA: TGCGCCAGCAGCCCCACCGATACTAGCGGGGGGCCAAATACGCAGTATTTT
V gene: TRBV10-2; clone size: -; J gene: TRBJ2-5; D gene: -; CDR3 protein: CASGRGLPQETQYF; CDR3 DNA: TGCGCCAGCGGAAGGGGACTGCCACAAGAGACCCAGTACTTC
V gene: TRBV27; clone size: -; J gene: TRBJ2-5; D gene: TRBD1; CDR3 protein: CASSFRGETQYF; CDR3 DNA: TGTGCCAGCAGTTTCAGGGGGGAGACCCAGTACTTC
V gene: TRBV4-1; clone size: -; J gene: TRBJ2-2; D gene: -; CDR3 protein: CASSLVGSGANTGELFF; CDR3 DNA: TGCGCCAGCAGCCTTGTTGGGTCGGGAGCGAACACCGGGGAGCTGTTTTTT
V gene: TRBV29-1; clone size: -; J gene: TRBJ2-5; D gene: -; CDR3 protein: CSADDGEGETQYF; CDR3 DNA: TGCAGCGCCGACGACGGCGAGGGAGAGACCCAGTACTTC
V gene: TRBV7-9; clone size: -; J gene: TRBJ2-7; D gene: -; CDR3 protein: CASSTRDFGEYF; CDR3 DNA: TGTGCCAGCAGCACCAGGGACTTCGGGGAGTACTTC
V gene: TRBV6-5; clone size: -; J gene: TRBJ1-4; D gene: -; CDR3 protein: CASRPVTTNEKLFF; CDR3 DNA: TGTGCCAGCAGACCGGTAACAACTAATGAAAAACTGTTTTTT
V gene: TRBV7-3; clone size: -; J gene: TRBJ2-7; D gene: TRBD2; CDR3 protein: CASSVTSGSYEQYF; CDR3 DNA: TGTGCCAGCAGCGTGACTAGCGGATCCTACGAGCAGTACTTC
V gene: TRBV11-3; clone size: -; J gene: TRBJ1-4; D gene: TRBD1; CDR3 protein: CASSATGGSSEKLFF; CDR3 DNA: TGTGCCAGCAGCGCCACAGGGGGCTCTAGTGAAAAACTGTTTTTT
V gene: TRBV24-1; clone size: -; J gene: TRBJ2-2; D gene: TRBD1; CDR3 protein: CATRQGDTGELFF; CDR3 DNA: TGTGCCACTAGACAGGGAGACACCGGGGAGCTGTTTTTT
V gene: TRBV24-1; clone size: -; J gene: TRBJ2-5; D gene: -; CDR3 protein: CATSDLRAKQETQYF; CDR3 DNA: TGTGCCACCAGTGATTTGAGAGCGAAACAAGAGACCCAGTACTTC
V gene: TRBV9; clone size: -; J gene: TRBJ2-1; D gene: TRBD2; CDR3 protein: CASSVSGANEQFF; CDR3 DNA: TGTGCCAGCAGCGTCAGCGGGGCTAATGAGCAGTTCTTC
V gene: TRBV7-2; clone size: -; J gene: TRBJ2-3; D gene: -; CDR3 protein: CASSTGTPESTDTQYF; CDR3 DNA: TGTGCCAGCAGCACCGGGACTCCCGAATCCACAGATACGCAGTATTTT
V gene: TRBV4-1; clone size: -; J gene: TRBJ2-1; D gene: TRBD2; CDR3 protein: CASSHDGGGEQFF; CDR3 DNA: TGCGCCAGCAGCCACGACGGCGGGGGTGAGCAGTTCTTC
V gene: TRBV30; clone size: -; J gene: TRBJ2-1; D gene: TRBD2; CDR3 protein: CAWTSGYNEQFF; CDR3 DNA: TGTGCCTGGACTAGCGGTTACAATGAGCAGTTCTTC
V gene: TRBV28; clone size: -; J gene: TRBJ2-3; D gene: -; CDR3 protein: CASSLRGRLSTDTQYF; CDR3 DNA: TGTGCCAGCAGCCTCCGTGGGAGGCTAAGCACAGATACGCAGTATTTT
V gene: TRBV6-1; clone size: -; J gene: TRBJ1-5; D gene: -; CDR3 protein: CASSEGGAGQPQHF; CDR3 DNA: TGTGCCAGCAGTGAGGGAGGGGCAGGACAGCCCCAGCATTTT
V gene: TRBV12-3/TRBV12-4; clone size: -; J gene: TRBJ2-1; D gene: -; CDR3 protein: CASSFREYNEQFF; CDR3 DNA: TGTGCCAGCAGTTTTCGGGAGTACAATGAGCAGTTCTTC
V gene: TRBV28; clone size: -; J gene: TRBJ1-5; D gene: -; CDR3 protein: CASSLPTSGQPQHF; CDR3 DNA: TGTGCCAGCAGTTTACCCACTTCAGGGCAGCCCCAGCATTTT
V gene: TRBV19; clone size: -; J gene: TRBJ2-5; D gene: TRBD2; CDR3 protein: CASSVGLATETQYF; CDR3 DNA: TGTGCCAGTAGTGTGGGACTAGCGACAGAGACCCAGTACTTC
V gene: TRBV5-6; clone size: -; J gene: TRBJ2-3; D gene: TRBD2; CDR3 protein: CASSLAGSGGAEDTQYF; CDR3 DNA: TGTGCCAGCAGCTTGGCGGGTAGCGGGGGGGCTGAAGATACGCAGTATTTT
V gene: TRBV19; clone size: -; J gene: TRBJ1-2; D gene: -; CDR3 protein: CASSRDRNYGYTF; CDR3 DNA: TGTGCCAGTAGTCGAGACAGAAACTATGGCTACACCTTC
V gene: TRBV7-9; clone size: -; J gene: TRBJ2-1; D gene: TRBD2; CDR3 protein: CASSLTASGGHNEQFF; CDR3 DNA: TGTGCCAGCAGCTTAACGGCTAGCGGGGGCCACAATGAGCAGTTCTTC
V gene: TRBV28; clone size: -; J gene: TRBJ2-5; D gene: TRBD1; CDR3 protein: CASSSTGWGETQYF; CDR3 DNA: TGTGCCAGCAGTTCGACAGGGTGGGGGGAGACCCAGTACTTC
V gene: TRBV27; clone size: -; J gene: TRBJ1-5; D gene: -; CDR3 protein: CASSLTLGAAGNQPQHF; CDR3 DNA: TGTGCCAGCAGTTTAACATTAGGGGCGGCGGGGAATCAGCCCCAGCATTTT
V gene: TRBV5-1; clone size: -; J gene: TRBJ1-3; D gene: TRBD1; CDR3 protein: CASSSDRGGSGNTIYF; CDR3 DNA: TGCGCCAGCAGCTCAGACAGGGGAGGTTCCGGAAACACCATATATTTT
V gene: TRBV18; clone size: -; J gene: TRBJ1-2; D gene: -; CDR3 protein: CASSSGADNYGYTF; CDR3 DNA: TGTGCCAGCTCATCAGGGGCGGACAACTATGGCTACACCTTC
V gene: TRBV3-1/TRBV3-2; clone size: -; J gene: TRBJ2-2; D gene: TRBD2; CDR3 protein: CASRRTSGRGANTGELFF; CDR3 DNA: TGTGCCAGCAGAAGGACTAGCGGGAGGGGGGCGAACACCGGGGAGCTGTTTTTT
V gene: TRBV5-1; clone size: few; J gene: TRBJ1-1; D gene: -; CDR3 protein: CASSLDGYGGNTEAFF; CDR3 DNA: TGCGCCAGCAGCTTGGATGGGTATGGAGGGAACACTGAAGCTTTCTTT
V gene: TRBV3-1/TRBV3-2; clone size: -; J gene: TRBJ2-1; D gene: -; CDR3 protein: CASSQAIFRGLSSYNEQFF; CDR3 DNA: TGTGCCAGCAGCCAAGCAATCTTCAGAGGACTGAGCTCCTACAATGAGCAGTTCTTC
V gene: TRBV15; clone size: -; J gene: TRBJ2-7; D gene: TRBD1; CDR3 protein: CATSRDLLHGPRDRGNEQYF; CDR3 DNA: TGTGCCACCAGCAGAGATCTCCTTCACGGGCCCCGGGACAGGGGGAACGAGCAGTACTTC
V gene: TRBV6-5; clone size: once; J gene: TRBJ2-4; D gene: -; CDR3 protein: CASRYTGGTENIQYF; CDR3 DNA: TGTGCCAGCAGGTATACTGGCGGGACTGAGAACATTCAGTACTTC
V gene: TRBV11-3; clone size: once; J gene: TRBJ2-1; D gene: TRBD2; CDR3 protein: CASSVYSGSGSYNEQFF; CDR3 DNA: TGTGCCAGCAGCGTTTATAGCGGGAGCGGTTCCTACAATGAGCAGTTCTTC
V gene: TRBV29-1; clone size: -; J gene: TRBJ2-1; D gene: -; CDR3 protein: CSVGVSVYNEQFF; CDR3 DNA: TGCAGCGTTGGAGTGTCGGTTTACAATGAGCAGTTCTTC